The text below deals with one T cell receptor (beta chain). This sample was taken from a study of technical replicates of blood from a handful of donors. This table comes from immunoSEQ multiplex PCR, and its TCRdb copy is limited to in-frame clones, with some not included. The sample has about 9,400 clones; 91% are singletons. The CDR3 sequence is 14 residues long. The V end was cut by 5 bases, the J end by 0 bases, with 9 bases between. CDR1 SGHRS and CDR2 YFSETQ come from the germline V gene. The origin of this receptor is a human donor in good health. The sample taken for sequencing was PBMCs. The chain recombines TRBV5-1 with TRBJ2-1; D possibly corresponds to TRBD2 (5 bases). CDR3 protein: CASSEGSSYNEQFF. The CDR3 DNA follows: TGCGCCAGCAGTGAGGGTAGCTCCTACAATGAGCAGTTCTTC.